A selection of T cell receptor beta chains follows, all from one sample in a study of blood T cell repertoires in COVID-19. TCRdb's copy holds only in-frame clones and misses some; the assay was immunoSEQ multiplex PCR. The sample yields approximately 230,000 clones, 80% to 90% seen once. The sequenced sample was PBMCs or T cells enriched from blood (not recorded which). The receptor set was obtained from a man between 40 and 49 years old who had recovered from COVID-19. The conserved cysteine and the conserved F or W are not part of the CDR3 here. The D gene is left open where the match is weak. Size tells how often a clone was seen (once, few, many) or the class of an expanded clone, and some rows leave it out.

.	TRBV7-2	17	TRBD2	TRBJ2-3	ASSPRTSGSWWGTDTQY
.	TRBV15	14	TRBD1	TRBJ1-1	ATSRPTGGMNTEAF
.	TRBV30	11	TRBD1	TRBJ2-1	AWMAGGYNEQF
.	TRBV6-5	12	.	TRBJ1-2	ASSYGRVGYGYT
once	TRBV28	14	TRBD1	TRBJ2-7	ASSPPGTGGSYEQY
.	TRBV7-9	14	TRBD2	TRBJ2-3	ASDPGAGGYTDTQY
.	TRBV29-1	13	.	TRBJ1-1	SVGDFGGGNTEAF
.	TRBV7-6	14	.	TRBJ2-7	ASSLRLAGNSYEQY
.	TRBV6-2/TRBV6-3	11	.	TRBJ2-7	ASSRGQDYEQY
.	TRBV7-2	14	TRBD2	TRBJ2-3	ASSLGLALYTDTQY
.	TRBV9	13	.	TRBJ2-3	ASSREPTGTDTQY
.	TRBV29-1	11	TRBD1	TRBJ2-1	SVLDRVGNEQF
.	TRBV27	16	TRBD1	TRBJ1-1	ASSLKVGGGLRNTEAF
.	TRBV19	13	.	TRBJ1-5	ASTPGGLEHQPQH
.	TRBV19	12	TRBD1	TRBJ1-1	ASSIHPGQVEAF
many	TRBV3-1/TRBV3-2	11	.	TRBJ1-1	ASSPHPNTEAF
.	TRBV5-4	12	.	TRBJ1-1	ASSLGRGNTEAF
.	TRBV9	13	TRBD1	TRBJ1-3	ASSKQGEVGNTIY
.	TRBV25-1	12	TRBD1	TRBJ1-5	ASRPQGAGQPQH
.	TRBV9	12	.	TRBJ2-1	ASSVGGGQDEQF
.	TRBV27	13	.	TRBJ2-7	ASSFPGGASYEQY
.	TRBV19	13	TRBD1	TRBJ1-1	ASSIEAGGGTEAF
.	TRBV5-1	15	.	TRBJ1-2	ASSNVARFQANYGYT
.	TRBV3-1/TRBV3-2	12	TRBD1	TRBJ1-2	ASSPSGQFYGYT
.	TRBV4-3	12	.	TRBJ1-1	ASRPTTGDTEAF
.	TRBV27	13	.	TRBJ1-1	ASSPVSGGNTEAF
.	TRBV4-2	12	.	TRBJ1-5	ASSQVGEYQPQH
.	TRBV18	14	.	TRBJ1-1	ASSPGTPNTNTEAF
.	TRBV28	11	.	TRBJ1-1	AGWSPMNTEAF
.	TRBV18	12	.	TRBJ1-5	ASRELRGDQPQH
.	TRBV5-4	17	TRBD2	TRBJ2-5	ASSRPGTSGGLSQETQY
.	TRBV7-9	13	TRBD2	TRBJ2-1	ASSLKAGGRDEQF
.	TRBV24-1	14	TRBD2	TRBJ2-3	ATSDPSGGAGDTQY
.	TRBV11-2	14	TRBD2	TRBJ2-3	ASSRRTSGDLDTQY
few	TRBV5-4	11	.	TRBJ1-2	ASSLEPREVGT
.	TRBV5-1	12	.	TRBJ1-4	ASSFRGTNEKLF
.	TRBV18	12	TRBD1	TRBJ1-2	ASSLDRVGYGYT
.	TRBV10-1	12	.	TRBJ1-3	ASFWSISGNTIY
.	TRBV2	15	.	TRBJ1-1	ASQKYRAGGYSTEAF
.	TRBV4-2	15	TRBD2	TRBJ2-3	ASSQGGDGGGTDTQY
.	TRBV10-2	16	TRBD2	TRBJ2-1	ASSGGTSGRAHYNEQF
.	TRBV7-9	10	.	TRBJ1-1	ASSLDGSEAF
.	TRBV7-9	11	.	TRBJ1-1	ASSATVNTEAF
many	TRBV7-9	12	.	TRBJ1-1	ASSQAGPNTEAF
once	TRBV9	13	.	TRBJ2-1	ASSVLPREGNEQF
.	TRBV5-1	16	.	TRBJ2-6	ASSLGGGSGTGANVLT
once	TRBV18	15	TRBD2	TRBJ2-2	ASSTGLAGVRTGELF
once	TRBV2	11	TRBD1	TRBJ2-7	ASNRDRGYEQY
.	TRBV30	13	.	TRBJ2-6	AWSVELIGANVLT
.	TRBV6-2/TRBV6-3	13	.	TRBJ1-2	ASSYVSTAMYGYT
.	TRBV4-3	16	TRBD1	TRBJ1-1	ASSRLRDRGPGNTEAF
.	TRBV14	11	TRBD1	TRBJ1-1	ASTLQGGTEAF